This entry concerns a single TCR beta chain. The antigen remains unidentified. The data stem from a study of T cell repertoires in cytomegalovirus infection. Looking at the study overall: A matching HLA type, together with CMV infection, was signaled by public TCR beta signatures.

In germline, CDR1 is MNHEY, CDR2 SMNVEV (reference sequence). The CDR3 consists of 15 residues. V was cut by 11 bases and J by 0 bases, with 19 bases left in between. TCRdb used MiXCR to reprocess the reads, holding one entry per CDR3 protein. The sample shows tens of thousands of distinct CDR3 sequences, around a fifth of them seen only once. The material was CD8+ T cells from cultured PBMCs, obtained from culture after CMV antigen stimulation. V is TRBV27 and J is TRBJ1-1; possibly TRBD1 for D (5 bases). The TCR was taken from a human donor in good health (CMV status not recorded). Some clones in this sample may be carry-over from other donors' samples. Here the CDR3 DNA reads TGTGCCGCGTCCCCCTCGGGGCTCCTGAACACTGAAGCTTTCTTT. Protein sequence: CAASPSGLLNTEAFF.